Each of the 15 T cell receptor beta chains below was sequenced from the same sample in a study of blood T cells in healthy people across ages. Next came a second PCR, run for about 6 to 11 cycles, which used a sample-barcoded 5' primer along with a J-beta primer mix. MiXCR was run by TCRdb on the 5' RACE reads, yielding one entry per CDR3 protein. The sample has about 1,400,000 distinct CDR3 sequences, roughly 40% seen once; the top ten hold under 8%. Sequenced input: blood. The receptor source for this set is a woman aged 18-35 years in good health.

This clonotype came up a few times. This chain joins TRBV20-1 and TRBJ2-3, with D possibly being TRBD1 (6 bases). Per the germline V gene, CDR1 is DFQATT and CDR2 is SNEGSKA (reference sequence). The CDR3 runs 14 residues. V was pared by 6 bases and J by 6 bases, with 19 bases between. CDR3 coding DNA: TGCAGTGCCAGGAAAGGGGGAGCTACGGATACGCAGTATTTT. This encodes CSARKGGATDTQYF.

The rearrangement uses TRBV2 and TRBJ2-2; 7 nucleotides line up with TRBD1. Germline CDR1 SNHLY, CDR2 FYNNEI. The CDR3 extends over 15 amino acids. With V trimmed by 6 bases and J by 0 bases, 4 bases remained unmatched. The CDR3 bases are TGTGCCAGCAGAGGCGGACAGGCGAACACCGGGGAGCTGTTTTTT. Protein: CASRGGQANTGELFF.

The count of this clonotype is one. The chain combines TRBV6-5 with TRBJ2-1; D is uncertain. V was clipped by 0 bases and J by 0 bases, with 12 bases between them. The germline V gene has CDR1 MNHEY and CDR2 SVGAGI. This CDR3 region has 17 residues. CDR3 nucleotide sequence: TGTGCCAGCAGTTACTCGGCCGGGCCAAGCTCCTACAATGAGCAGTTCTTC. As protein: CASSYSAGPSSYNEQFF.

The chain employs TRBV14 and TRBJ2-7, with D uncertain. With 5 bases removed from V and 2 bases from J, the gap between germline ends came to 16 bases. Germline V gives CDR1 SGHDN, CDR2 FVKESK. The CDR3 is made up of 15 amino acids. CDR3 nucleotide sequence: TGTGCCAGCAGCTCCCTGGGTAGTCGGGCCTACGAGCAGTACTTC. Its translation is CASSSLGSRAYEQYF.

As DNA, the CDR3 is TGCGCCAGCAGCCAACCTCTCCAGTGGGGCGGGGAGCTGTTTTTT. Residues: CASSQPLQWGGELFF. The rearrangement joins TRBV4-1 to TRBJ2-2, with unresolved D. Germline loops: CDR1 MGHRA, CDR2 YSYEKL. The CDR3 has 15 residues. V dropped 2 bases and J dropped 7 bases, with 14 bases sitting between them.

The rearrangement joins TRBV7-9 to TRBJ2-5; D might be TRBD1 (5 bases). Deletions cut 4 bases from V and 5 bases from J, with 17 bases between. The germline gives CDR1 SEHNR, CDR2 FQNEAQ (reference sequence). CDR3 size: 15 residues. The chain's CDR3 is CASSWGPSEWETQYF. CDR3 in DNA: TGTGCCAGCAGCTGGGGCCCCAGCGAGTGGGAGACCCAGTACTTC.

V gene TRBV3-1 combines with J gene TRBJ2-1, with TRBD2 identical over 10 bases. V was pared by 3 bases and J by 6 bases, with 5 bases of the junction left unmatched. CDR3 length equals 15 residues. Germline V gene data show CDR1 as LGHDT and CDR2 as YNNKEL (reference sequence). The chain's CDR3 is CASSHGAGGSNEQFF. The CDR3 DNA is TGTGCCAGCAGCCACGGAGCGGGGGGGTCCAATGAGCAGTTCTTC.

This clonotype was counted between two and nine times. The rearrangement uses TRBV6-6 and TRBJ2-1; 8 positions match TRBD2. The germline V gene has CDR1 MNHNY and CDR2 SVGAGI (reference sequence). The trim removed 7 bases at V and 8 bases at J, leaving 10 bases unmatched. The CDR3 has 14 residues. CDR3 sequence (DNA): TGTGCCAGCAAACTTGCGGGAGGCCGGGATGAGCAGTTCTTC. This gives the protein CASKLAGGRDEQFF.

There are a few counts of this clonotype. J is TRBJ1-1 and V is TRBV2, with 7 bases fitting TRBD1. This CDR3 is 15 amino acids long. Per the germline V gene, CDR1 is SNHLY and CDR2 is FYNNEI. V gave up 7 bases and J gave up 0 bases; unmatched junction bases: 8. CDR3 DNA: TGTGCCAGCAACCGGGACAGCGGTCTGAACACTGAAGCTTTCTTT. Translating it yields CASNRDSGLNTEAFF.

The V gene is TRBV6-6, the J gene TRBJ2-7; TRBD2 agrees at 7 bases. The V and J ends lost 8 bases and 7 bases, in that order; junction bases with no gene match: 14. The length of the CDR3 is 14 residues. Germline V gene data show CDR1 as MNHNY and CDR2 as SVGAGI (reference sequence). The chain's CDR3 is CASLEASGYNEQYF. The CDR3 coding sequence is TGTGCCAGCCTCGAGGCTAGCGGCTACAATGAGCAGTACTTC.

This clonotype showed up just once. The chain joins TRBV30 to TRBJ2-1; D might be TRBD1 or TRBD2, each matching 5 bases. The J call is in doubt because the DNA end fits TRBJ2-7 better. The germline V gene encodes CDR1 GTSNPN and CDR2 SVGIG (reference sequence). The CDR3 runs 13 residues. The CDR3 DNA reads as TGTGCCGGTTGGGGGAGCTCCTACAATGAGCAGTACTTC. Protein: CAGWGSSYNEQYF.

This clonotype was seen a few times. This rearrangement joins TRBV27 to TRBJ1-5; a possible D gene is TRBD1 (5 bases). Germline V gene sequence: CDR1 MNHEY, CDR2 SMNVEV (reference sequence). V shed 8 bases and J shed 3 bases, with 17 bases lying between them. This CDR3 has 15 residues. In DNA, the CDR3 is TGTGCCAGCCGAGAGACGGGACGGAACAATCAGCCCCAGCATTTT. Protein product: CASRETGRNNQPQHF.

The chain couples TRBV29-1 to TRBJ2-1; D uncertain. V was cut by 3 bases and J by 6 bases, with 9 bases left in between. The CDR3 spans 12 residues. From germline, CDR1 is SQVTM and CDR2 ANQGSEA. The CDR3, as DNA: TGCAGCGTTGACAGGCAGGCCAATGAGCAGTTCTTC. Translating it yields CSVDRQANEQFF.

The chain uses TRBV3-1 and TRBJ2-7; D gene unclear. CDR3 size: 14 residues. CDR1 LGHDT and CDR2 YNNKEL come from the germline V gene (reference sequence). V lost 1 base to trimming and J lost 2 bases, with 9 bases between them. The CDR3 protein is CASSQVHRPYEQYF. The CDR3 DNA follows: TGTGCCAGCAGCCAAGTCCACAGACCCTACGAGCAGTACTTC.

The V gene is TRBV2, the J gene TRBJ1-2, with 7 bases lining up with TRBD1. Germline V gene data show CDR1 as SNHLY and CDR2 as FYNNEI. The CDR3 covers 16 residues. V lost 4 bases and J lost 0; bases outside the gene matches: 8. The CDR3 DNA is TGTGCCAGCAGTGCGGCAGGGGGAGATTCTAACTATGGCTACACCTTC. Amino acids: CASSAAGGDSNYGYTF. Using reference TRBV2 and TRBJ1-2 for the parts outside the CDR3, the full variable domain is EPEVTQTPSHQVTQMGQEVILRCVPISNHLYFYWYRQILGQKVEFLVSFYNNEISEKSEIFDDQFSVERPDGSNFTLKIRSTKLEDSAMYFCASSAAGGDSNYGYTFGSGTRLTVV.